This T cell receptor (beta chain) was captured by sequencing in a study of human CD8 memory T cell subsets (dated by TCRdb to 2018 to 2021). A note on the overall study: To assess how stem-like (TSTEM), progenitor exhausted-like (TPEX) and effector memory CD8+ T cell subsets are clonally related, the TCRbeta repertoires of these three subsets were compared. TCRbeta repertoires were obtained from six donors, each contributing TSTEM, TPEX and effector memory subsets.

CCR7+ PD-1- TIGIT- cells were defined as stem-like memory CD8+ T cells (TSTEM). Peripheral blood mononuclear cells were isolated from healthy donor buffy coats by density gradient separation. Negative magnetic separation using EasySep or MojoSort CD8+ T cell isolation kits was how the study enriched total CD8+ T cells. For each subset, total RNA was extracted using an RNeasy Mini Kit from duplicate vials of around 150,000 sorted CD8+ T cells. The PBMCs were used either fresh or after being cryopreserved in fetal bovine serum with around 9.5% DMSO. CD8+ T cell subsets were sorted to purity by fluorescence-activated cell sorting on a FACSAria III. In regard to this clonotype: The antigen it recognizes is unknown.

Study-wide conclusions, independent of this receptor: Normalized Shannon-Wiener diversity was similarly high in TSTEM and TPEX subsets, while effector memory subsets were less diverse by comparison. Clonotypes were shared with effector memory cells by both stem-like subsets, but only minimal overlap was found between TSTEM and TPEX repertoires, suggesting distinct antigen spectra. Based on Chao1 estimates, TSTEM subsets appeared to have greater repertoire diversity than TPEX subsets, which may reflect a broader range of specificities. Only TCRbeta chains were sequenced, and repertoire comparisons rested on over five donors tested with paired t-tests and Bonferroni correction.

For sequencing, a NextSeq 550 was employed. A Human TCR Profiling Kit was used to prepare UMI-labeled 5' RACE TCRbeta libraries. Every TCRbeta library was prepared in parallel with an identical number of PCR cycles. In the source study's methods: Each TCRbeta library contained between about 2,900 and 20,000 functional CDR3beta clonotypes. MIGEC 1.2.9 was used for UMI extraction and consensus assembly, with a minimum of three reads required per UMI. MiXCR 3.0.3 was used to extract the in-frame CDR3beta repertoires. Each sample was downsampled to 42,000 randomly selected UMIs before diversity metrics were calculated in VDJtools 1.2.1. Repertoire overlap metrics D, R and F2 were calculated in VDJtools for the top 3,000 clones of each sample pair. The reads, reprocessed by TCRdb, yield one row per CDR3 protein sequence and no DNA. The V and J calls and clone size come from TCRdb's table, not from the authors' own analysis. For this sample, the table gives 10,000 or so distinct CDR3 sequences. The top ten clones comprise about 15% of the sample.

Reading from cysteine to phenylalanine, the CDR3 counts 16 amino acids. There is no recorded DNA. The germline V gene (reference sequence) supplies CDR1 MNHEY and CDR2 SMNVEV. The V and J genes are TRBV27 and TRBJ2-2. The sequence came from a human donor in good health. The sample was CD8+ stem-like memory T cells (TSCM and TCM) sorted from PBMCs. In light of the paper, this sample's cell subset or site label describes: stem-like memory CD8 T cells (TSTEM), CCR7+ PD-1- TIGIT-. Here the CDR3 is given as CASSLVQPPNTGELFF.